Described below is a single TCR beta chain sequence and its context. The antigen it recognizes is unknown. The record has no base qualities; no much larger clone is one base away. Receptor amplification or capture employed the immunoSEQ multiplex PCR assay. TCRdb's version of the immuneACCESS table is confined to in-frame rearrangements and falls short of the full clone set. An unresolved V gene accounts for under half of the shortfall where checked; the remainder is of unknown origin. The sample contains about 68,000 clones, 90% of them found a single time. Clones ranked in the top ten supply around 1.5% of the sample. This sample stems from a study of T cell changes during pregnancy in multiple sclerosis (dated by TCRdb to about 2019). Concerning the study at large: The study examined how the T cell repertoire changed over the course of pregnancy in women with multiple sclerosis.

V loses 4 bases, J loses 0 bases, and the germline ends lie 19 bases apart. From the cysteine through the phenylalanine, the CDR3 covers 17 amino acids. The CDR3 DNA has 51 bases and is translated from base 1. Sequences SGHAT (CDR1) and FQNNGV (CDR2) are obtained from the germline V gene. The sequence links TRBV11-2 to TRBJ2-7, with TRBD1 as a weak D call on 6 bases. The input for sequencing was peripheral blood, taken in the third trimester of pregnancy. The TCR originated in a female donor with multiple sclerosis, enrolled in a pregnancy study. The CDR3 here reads CASSYGQKRRFSYEQYF. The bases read TGTGCCAGCAGCTACGGACAGAAGAGAAGATTCTCCTACGAGCAGTACTTC.